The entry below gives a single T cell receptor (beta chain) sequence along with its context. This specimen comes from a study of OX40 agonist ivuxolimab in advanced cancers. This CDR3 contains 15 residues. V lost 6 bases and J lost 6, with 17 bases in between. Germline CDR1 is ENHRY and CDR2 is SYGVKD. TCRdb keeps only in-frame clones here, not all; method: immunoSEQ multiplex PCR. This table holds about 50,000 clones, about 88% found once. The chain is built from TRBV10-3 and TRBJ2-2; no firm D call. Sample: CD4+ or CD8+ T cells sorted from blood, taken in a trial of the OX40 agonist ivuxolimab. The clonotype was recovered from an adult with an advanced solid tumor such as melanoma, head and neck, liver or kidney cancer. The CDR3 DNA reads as TGTGCCATCAGGACCGACTCTGGACGTTCCGGGGAGCTGTTTTTT. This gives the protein CAIRTDSGRSGELFF.